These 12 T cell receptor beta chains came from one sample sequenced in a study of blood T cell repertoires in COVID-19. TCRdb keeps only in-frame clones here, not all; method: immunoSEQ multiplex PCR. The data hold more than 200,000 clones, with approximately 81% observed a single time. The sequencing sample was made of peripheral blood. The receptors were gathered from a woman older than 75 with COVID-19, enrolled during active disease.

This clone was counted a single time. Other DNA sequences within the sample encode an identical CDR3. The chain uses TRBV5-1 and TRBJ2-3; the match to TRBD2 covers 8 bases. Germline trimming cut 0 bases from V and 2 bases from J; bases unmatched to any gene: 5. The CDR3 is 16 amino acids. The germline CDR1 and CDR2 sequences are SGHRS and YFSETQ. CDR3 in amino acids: CASSLGSGGTTDTQYF. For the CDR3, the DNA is TGCGCCAGCAGCTTGGGGTCGGGGGGGACCACAGATACGCAGTATTTT.

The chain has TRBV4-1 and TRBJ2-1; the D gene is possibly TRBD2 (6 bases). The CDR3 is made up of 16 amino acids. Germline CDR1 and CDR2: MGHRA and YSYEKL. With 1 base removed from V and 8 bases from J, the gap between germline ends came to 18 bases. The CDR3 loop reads CASSQVGTSIGDEQFF. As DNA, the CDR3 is TGCGCCAGCAGCCAAGTAGGAACTAGCATTGGGGATGAGCAGTTCTTC.

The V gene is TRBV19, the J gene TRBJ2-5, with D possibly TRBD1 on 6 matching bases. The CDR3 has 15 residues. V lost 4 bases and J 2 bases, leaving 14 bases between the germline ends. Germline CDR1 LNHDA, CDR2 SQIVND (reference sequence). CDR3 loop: CASSTSGTIQETQYF. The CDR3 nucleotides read TGTGCCAGTAGTACGTCCGGGACAATACAAGAGACCCAGTACTTC.

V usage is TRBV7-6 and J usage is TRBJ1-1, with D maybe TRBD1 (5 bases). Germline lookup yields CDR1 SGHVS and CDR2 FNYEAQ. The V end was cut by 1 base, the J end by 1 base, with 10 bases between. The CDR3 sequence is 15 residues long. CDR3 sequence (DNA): TGTGCCAGCAGCTTAGGGCAGGGAGGGAACACTGAAGCTTTCTTT. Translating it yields CASSLGQGGNTEAFF.

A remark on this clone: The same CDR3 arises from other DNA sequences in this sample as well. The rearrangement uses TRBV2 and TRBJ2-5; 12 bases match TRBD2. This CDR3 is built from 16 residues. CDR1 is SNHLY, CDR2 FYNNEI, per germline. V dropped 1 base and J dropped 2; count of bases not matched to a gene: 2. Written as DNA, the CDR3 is TGTGCCAGCAGTGAAGGGCTAGCGGGGGGGCAAGAGACCCAGTACTTC. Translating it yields CASSEGLAGGQETQYF.

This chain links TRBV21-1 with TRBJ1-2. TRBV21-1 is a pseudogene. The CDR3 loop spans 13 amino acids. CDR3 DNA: TGTGCCAGCAGCAAATGGGCAGCGGGAGGCTACACCTTC. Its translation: CASSKWAAGGYTF.

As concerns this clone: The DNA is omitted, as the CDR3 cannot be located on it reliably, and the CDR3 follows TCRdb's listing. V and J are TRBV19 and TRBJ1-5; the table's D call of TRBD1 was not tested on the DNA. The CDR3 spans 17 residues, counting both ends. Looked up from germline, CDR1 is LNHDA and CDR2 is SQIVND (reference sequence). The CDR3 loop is CASSPGQGFIAISPSIF.

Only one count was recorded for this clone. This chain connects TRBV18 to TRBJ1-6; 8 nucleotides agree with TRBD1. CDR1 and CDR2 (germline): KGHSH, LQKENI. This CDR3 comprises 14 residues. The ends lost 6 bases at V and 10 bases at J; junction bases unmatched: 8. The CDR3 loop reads CASSQGQGGSPLHF. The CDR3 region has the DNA TGTGCCAGCTCCCAAGGACAGGGCGGCTCACCCCTCCACTTT. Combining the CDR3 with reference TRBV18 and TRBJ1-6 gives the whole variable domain NAGVMQNPRHLVRRRGQEARLRCSPMKGHSHVYWYRQLPEEGLKFMVYLQKENIIDESGMPKERFSAEFPKEGPSILRIQQVVRGDSAAYFCASSQGQGGSPLHFGNGTRLTVT.

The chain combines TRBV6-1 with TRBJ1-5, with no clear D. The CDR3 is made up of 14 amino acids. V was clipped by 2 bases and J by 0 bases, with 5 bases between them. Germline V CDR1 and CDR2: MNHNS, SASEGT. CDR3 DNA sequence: TGTGCCAGCAGTGAAACCTATAGCAATCAGCCCCAGCATTTT. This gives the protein CASSETYSNQPQHF.

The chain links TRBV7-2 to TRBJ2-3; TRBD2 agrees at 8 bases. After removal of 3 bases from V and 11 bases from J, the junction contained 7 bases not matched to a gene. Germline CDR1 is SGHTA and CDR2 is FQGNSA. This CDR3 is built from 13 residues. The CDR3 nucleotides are TGTGCCAGCAGCTTTGGTGTGGCGGGGGGGCAGTATTTT. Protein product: CASSFGVAGGQYF.

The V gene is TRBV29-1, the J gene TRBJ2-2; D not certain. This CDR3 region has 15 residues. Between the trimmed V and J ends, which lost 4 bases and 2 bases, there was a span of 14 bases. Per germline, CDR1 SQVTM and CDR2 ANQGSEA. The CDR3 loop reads CSVGQHPTNTGELFF. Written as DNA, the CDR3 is TGCAGCGTTGGACAACATCCTACAAACACCGGGGAGCTGTTTTTT.

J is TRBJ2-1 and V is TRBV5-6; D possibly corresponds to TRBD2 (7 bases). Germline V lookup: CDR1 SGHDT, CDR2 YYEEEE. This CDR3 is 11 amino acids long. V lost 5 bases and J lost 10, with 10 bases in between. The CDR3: CASSWGGEQFF. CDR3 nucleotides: TGTGCCAGCAGTTGGGGGGGCGAGCAGTTCTTC.